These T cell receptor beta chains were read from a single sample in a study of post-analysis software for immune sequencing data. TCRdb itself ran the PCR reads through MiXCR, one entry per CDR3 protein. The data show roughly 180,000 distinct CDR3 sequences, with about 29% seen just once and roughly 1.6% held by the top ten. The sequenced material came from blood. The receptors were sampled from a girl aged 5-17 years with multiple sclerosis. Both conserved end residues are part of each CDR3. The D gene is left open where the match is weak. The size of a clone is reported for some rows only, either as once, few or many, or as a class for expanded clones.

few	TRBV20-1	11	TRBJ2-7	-	TGCAGTGCTCGACAGGAGTACGAGCAGTACTTC	CSARQEYEQYF
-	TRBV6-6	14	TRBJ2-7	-	TGTGCCAGCAGTCCCGGCAGGGTAAGTCCCGAGCAGTACTTC	CASSPGRVSPEQYF
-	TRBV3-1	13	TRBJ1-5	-	TGTGCCAGCAGCCAAGCCGGGGACCAGCCCCAGCATTTT	CASSQAGDQPQHF
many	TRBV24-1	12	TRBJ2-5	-	TGTGCCACCGCCGGGGATCAAGAGACCCAGTACTTC	CATAGDQETQYF
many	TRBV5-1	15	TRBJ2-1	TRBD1	TGCGCCAGCAGCTTGGTGCCCGGACAGGGCAATGAGCAGTTCTTC	CASSLVPGQGNEQFF
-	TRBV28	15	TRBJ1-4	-	TGTGCCACATCAGGGAACCTCGCAACTAATGAAAAACTGTTTTTT	CATSGNLATNEKLFF
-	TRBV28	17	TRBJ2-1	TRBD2	TGTGCCAGCAGTTTTGCTGGGACTAGCGGGTCCTACAATGAGCAGTTCTTC	CASSFAGTSGSYNEQFF
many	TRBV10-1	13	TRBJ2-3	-	TGCGCCAGCAACGACGGGAGAACAGATACGCAGTATTTT	CASNDGRTDTQYF
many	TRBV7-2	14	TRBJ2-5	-	TGTGCCAGCAGCGGTGTCCTCAGAGGGGAGACCCAGTACTTC	CASSGVLRGETQYF
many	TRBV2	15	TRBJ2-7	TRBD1	TGTGCCAGCAGTGGATCCGGGACAGTGATCGACGAGCAGTACTTC	CASSGSGTVIDEQYF
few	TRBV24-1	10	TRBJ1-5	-	TGTGCCACCAGGGATCAGCCCCAGCATTTT	CATRDQPQHF
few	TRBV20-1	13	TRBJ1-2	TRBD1	TGCAGTGCTAGCCCGACGGACAGGGATGGCTACACCTTC	CSASPTDRDGYTF
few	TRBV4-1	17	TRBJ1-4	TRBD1	TGCGCCAGCAGCCGGCCTACAACGGGACAGACTAATGAAAAACTGTTTTTT	CASSRPTTGQTNEKLFF
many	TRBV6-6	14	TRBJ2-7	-	TGTGCCAGCACCTCCCCGGCGGTTGCCTACGAGCAGTACTTC	CASTSPAVAYEQYF
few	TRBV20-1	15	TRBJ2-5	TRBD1	TGCAGTGCTAGAGAGCCAACAGGGGGCCAAGAGACCCAGTACTTC	CSAREPTGGQETQYF
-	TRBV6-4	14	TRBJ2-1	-	TGTGCCAGCAGCTGGGCTTACCCTCGCAATGAGCAGTTCTTC	CASSWAYPRNEQFF
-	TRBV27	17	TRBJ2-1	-	TGTGCCAGCAGTTACCTGATGGGACCTGGCTCCTACAATGAGCAGTTCTTC	CASSYLMGPGSYNEQFF
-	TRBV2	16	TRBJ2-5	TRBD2	TGTGCCAGCAGTATGCTGACTAGCACGGGGTTAGAGACCCAGTACTTC	CASSMLTSTGLETQYF
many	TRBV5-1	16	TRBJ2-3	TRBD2	TGCGCCAGCAGCTGGGGGACTAGCGGAGTCACAGATACGCAGTATTTT	CASSWGTSGVTDTQYF
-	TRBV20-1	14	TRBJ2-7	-	TGCAGTGCTGAGGCTGGGCGCTTCTACTACGAGCAGTACTTC	CSAEAGRFYYEQYF
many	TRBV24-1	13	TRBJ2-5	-	TGTGCCACCAGTGGAGACTACCAAGAGACCCAGTACTTC	CATSGDYQETQYF
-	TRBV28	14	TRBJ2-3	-	TGTGCCAGCAGTTTATTGGCAGGGGCACGTACGCAGTATTTT	CASSLLAGARTQYF
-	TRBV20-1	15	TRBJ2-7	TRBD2	TGCAGTGCTAGAGATCTCAAGCGGGAGTCCCACGAGCAGTACTTC	CSARDLKRESHEQYF
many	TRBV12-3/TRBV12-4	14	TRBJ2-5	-	TGTGCCAGCAGTCCTGGCCCTTTAACAGAGACCCAGTACTTC	CASSPGPLTETQYF
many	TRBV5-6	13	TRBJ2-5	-	TGTGCCAGCACCGTCGGAGCCCAAGAGACCCAGTACTTC	CASTVGAQETQYF
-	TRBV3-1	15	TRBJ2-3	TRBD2	TGTGCCAGCAGCCAGGCTAGCGGGGCAAAAGATACGCAGTATTTT	CASSQASGAKDTQYF
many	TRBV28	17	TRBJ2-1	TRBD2	TGTGCCAGCACCTCCGCGGGGCGGGAGGTATCCTACAATGAGCAGTTCTTC	CASTSAGREVSYNEQFF